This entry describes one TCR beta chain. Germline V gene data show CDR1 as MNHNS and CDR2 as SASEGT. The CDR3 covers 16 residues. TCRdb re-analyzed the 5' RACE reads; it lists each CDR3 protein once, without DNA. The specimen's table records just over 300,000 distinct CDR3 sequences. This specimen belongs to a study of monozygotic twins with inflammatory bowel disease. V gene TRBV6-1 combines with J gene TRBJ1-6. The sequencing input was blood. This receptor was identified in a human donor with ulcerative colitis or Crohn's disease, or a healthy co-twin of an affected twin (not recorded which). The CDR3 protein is CASSSIWGSYNSPLHF.